This TCR beta chain appears in the sequencing data of a study of cytomegalovirus exposure and HLA in healthy donors (dated by TCRdb to 2015 to 2018). With regard to the full study: A later analysis indicated that the roughly 130 validation repertoires were generated on the platform also employed for the 700 or so repertoires of the first cohort. The study aimed to test whether signatures of past pathogen exposure could be identified by cataloging public T cell receptors. In addition to the first cohort of roughly 700 subjects, a separate validation cohort of approximately 120 different subjects was used. The study combined high-throughput TCR immunosequencing, statistical association of individual TCRs with disease status, and machine learning to predict cytomegalovirus infection status.

Donors formed part of the validation cohort, which comprised 95 to 150 subjects and was distinct from the first cohort of under 800 subjects. In regard to this clone: No antigen is known for it. Base-call qualities are not available, and no considerably larger clone is one nucleotide away.

The V end loses 2 bases and the J end loses 3 bases, and a stretch of 9 bases separates them. The germline V gene sets CDR1 to MGHRA and CDR2 to YSYEKL. Counted from cysteine to phenylalanine, this CDR3 has 14 amino acids. The DNA shown is the 42-base CDR3, in frame from base 1. The research as a whole found: In vitro tests confirmed that a few of the cytomegalovirus-associated TCR beta chains recognize cytomegalovirus antigens. The study gave a list of 150 to 200 TCR beta chains associated with cytomegalovirus. The classifier was reported to diagnose cytomegalovirus status with high specificity and sensitivity in both the original cohort and the validation cohort. Most TCR sequences were seen in very few donors, while some public TCRs were found in many individuals. A later analysis found that TCRs clustered in the first cohort also tended to co-occur in the 95 to 150 validation repertoires, with 94% of cluster scores above 0. The validation cohort had no HLA typing available for a later analysis, so co-occurrence within that cohort was assessed over all 120 or so repertoires. It was suggested by the authors that the approach could potentially be generalized to other disease states and immunological phenotypes.

Library preparation employed the immunoSEQ multiplex PCR assay. In the authors' own workflow: A statistical classification framework was developed to diagnose cytomegalovirus status using the catalog of TCR beta chain sequences. The immuneACCESS repertoire file appears here via TCRdb, limited to in-frame rearrangements. These files lack a portion of the clones; in checked studies, under half of the deficit traces to unresolved V genes, and the cause of the others is not known. The V and J calls and the clone size are those of that table, but D and trimming were determined from the DNA. This sample lists about 150,000 clones; about 86% were detected once. In total, the top ten clones hold 2.1% of the sample.

This clonotype originated in a human donor in good health. The chain is encoded by TRBV4-1 joined to TRBJ2-3; no D segment can be confidently identified. Sequencing input: PBMCs. The CDR3 region reads CASSQTVVTDTQYF. The nucleotide sequence reads as follows: TGCGCCAGCAGCCAAACAGTAGTGACAGATACGCAGTATTTT.